This TCR beta chain comes out of a study of T cells in Graves' hyperthyroidism and ophthalmopathy. Enrolled ophthalmopathy patients presented with a Clinical Activity Score of at least 3, a NOSPECS grade of at least 4, and disease duration under 3 months. Amplification targeted TCR beta CDR3 regions from RNA transcripts. Carried out on the TCR CDR3, a first-round RT-PCR used the HTBI primer set. TCRdb independently ran MiXCR on the multiplex PCR reads; one entry per CDR3 protein. The sample consists of around 600,000 distinct CDR3 sequences, more than 14% of them appearing once. Germline CDR1 and CDR2: SNHLY and FYNNEI. With 6 bases removed from V and 0 bases from J, the gap between germline ends came to 19 bases. This CDR3 has 17 residues. There are many counts of this clonotype.

The sequenced sample was blood. The V and J genes are TRBV2 and TRBJ2-3; the D call may be TRBD1 or TRBD2 (6 bases each). The clonotype comes from a woman between 50 and 59 years old with Graves' ophthalmopathy. The CDR3 loop is CASRPPGAETSTDTQYF. The CDR3 coding sequence is TGTGCCAGCAGGCCCCCGGGGGCCGAAACTAGCACAGATACGCAGTATTTT.